This passage covers 27 T cell receptor beta chains from one sample sequenced in a study of radiation and T cells in renal cell carcinoma. The method was immunoSEQ multiplex PCR; TCRdb's version includes in-frame clones alone and lacks a portion of them. The profile shows about 160,000 clones, approximately 90% of them singletons. The time point denotes: baseline pretreatment blood. The sample's treatment: 15 Gy SBRT to primary tumor, nephrectomy 4 weeks later. Sequencing used blood, obtained from a patient whose treatment included radiotherapy and nephrectomy. The receptor set was obtained from a woman aged 70-85 years with renal cell carcinoma.

The chain joins TRBV2 to TRBJ1-2, with unresolved D. Germline CDR1 is SNHLY and CDR2 is FYNNEI. Trimming pared 4 bases from V and 9 bases from J, leaving 9 bases between. This CDR3 is built from 11 residues. CDR3 in amino acids: CASSVSQRYTF. In DNA form, the CDR3 reads TGTGCCAGCAGTGTTTCGCAACGCTACACCTTC.

This sequence joins TRBV5-4 and TRBJ1-3, with D unclear. V lost 0 bases and J lost 8, with 9 bases in between. The CDR3 consists of 13 residues. Germline CDR1 is SGHNT and CDR2 is YYREEE (reference sequence). The CDR3 DNA reads as TGTGCCAGCAGCTTGGGCCCATTGGACACCATATATTTT. As protein: CASSLGPLDTIYF.

V gene TRBV30 combines with J gene TRBJ2-1; TRBD2 aligns across 8 bases. This CDR3 is built from 15 residues. Germline V gives CDR1 GTSNPN, CDR2 SVGIG (reference sequence). With V trimmed by 0 bases and J by 4 bases, 5 bases remained unmatched. Written as DNA, the CDR3 is TGTGCCTGGAGTGTCAGAAGCGGGGGATACAATGAGCAGTTCTTC. This translates into CAWSVRSGGYNEQFF. Looking up the rest from reference TRBV30 and TRBJ2-1 gives the full variable domain: SQTIHQWPATLVQPVGSPLSLECTVEGTSNPNLYWYRQAAGRGLQLLFYSVGIGQISSEVPQNLSASRPQDRQFILSSKKLLLSDSGFYLCAWSVRSGGYNEQFFGPGTRLTVL.

The chain has TRBV6-1 and TRBJ1-5; no clear D. The germline V and J ends were trimmed by 4 bases and 5 bases, with 9 bases remaining between them. Germline lookup yields CDR1 MNHNS and CDR2 SASEGT. This CDR3 contains 13 residues. The CDR3 is CASSGIWDQPQHF. CDR3 DNA sequence: TGTGCCAGCAGTGGGATTTGGGATCAGCCCCAGCATTTT.

The chain couples TRBV5-6 to TRBJ2-5; D is possibly TRBD1 (6 bases). This CDR3 spans 14 amino acids. V was trimmed by 0 bases and J by 6 bases, leaving 12 bases between them. Germline V gene sequence: CDR1 SGHDT, CDR2 YYEEEE. CDR3 residues: CASSLAQGRKTQYF. In DNA form, the CDR3 reads TGTGCCAGCAGCTTGGCCCAGGGGCGGAAGACCCAGTACTTC.

The rearrangement links TRBV11-3 to TRBJ1-1; 8 nucleotides line up with TRBD1. Germline trimming cut 3 bases from V and 10 bases from J; bases unmatched to any gene: 4. Per the germline V gene, CDR1 is SGHNT and CDR2 is YENEEA. This CDR3 contains 12 residues. The CDR3 nucleotides are TGTGCCAGCAGCTTCGGCAGGGGGCTAGCTTTCTTT. It yields the protein CASSFGRGLAFF.

J is TRBJ2-2 and V is TRBV7-3; D gene unclear. Between the trimmed V and J ends, which lost 5 bases and 4 bases, there was a span of 5 bases. The CDR3 has 12 amino acids. CDR1 is SGHTA, CDR2 FQGTGA, per germline. CDR3 in DNA: TGTGCCAGCAGCCTCACCACCGGGGAGCTGTTTTTT. As protein: CASSLTTGELFF.

This chain joins TRBV9 and TRBJ2-1; D is possibly TRBD1 or TRBD2 (6 bases each). The V gene lost 0 bases and the J gene lost 6 bases, with 16 bases spanning the gap. Germline loops: CDR1 SGDLS, CDR2 YYNGEE. This CDR3 is built from 16 residues. The CDR3 sequence: CASSVEGGTLFNEQFF. The CDR3 region has the DNA TGTGCCAGCAGCGTAGAGGGCGGGACACTATTCAATGAGCAGTTCTTC.

V usage is TRBV19 and J usage is TRBJ2-5; TRBD1 matches at 9 bases. The CDR3 sequence is 15 residues long. V lost 9 bases, J lost 4 bases, and 12 bases stayed unmatched. Germline V CDR1 and CDR2: LNHDA, SQIVND (reference sequence). This CDR3 reads CASASGTGRAETQYF. CDR3 coding DNA: TGTGCCAGCGCCTCCGGGACAGGGAGGGCAGAGACCCAGTACTTC.

The DNA for the CDR3 is TGTGCCAGCACCCCGGGGGGGGTAGGCGGCACTGAAGCTTTCTTT. This translates into CASTPGGVGGTEAFF. V gene TRBV6-5 combines with J gene TRBJ1-1; the D gene is possibly TRBD1 (5 bases). V was trimmed by 7 bases and J by 4 bases, leaving 19 bases between them. The CDR3 is 15 residues long. Germline CDR1 and CDR2: MNHEY and SVGAGI.

The rearrangement uses TRBV14 and TRBJ2-2; 9 nucleotides agree with TRBD2. There are 18 residues in the CDR3. After removal of 0 bases from V and 3 bases from J, the junction contained 8 bases not matched to a gene. Germline V gives CDR1 SGHDN, CDR2 FVKESK. The chain's CDR3 is CASSQEVARGGDTGELFF. The CDR3 nucleotides are TGTGCCAGCAGCCAAGAGGTTGCGCGGGGGGGCGACACCGGGGAGCTGTTTTTT.

The gene calls are TRBV5-8 and TRBJ2-7; no firm D call. Germline lookup yields CDR1 SGHTS and CDR2 YDEGEE. The V and J ends lost 2 bases and 2 bases respectively, with 5 bases between them. This CDR3 contains 12 residues. The DNA of the CDR3 is TGTGCCAGCAGCTTCAGCCCCTACGAGCAGTACTTC. Translation: CASSFSPYEQYF. The variable domain in full, with the rest retrieved from reference TRBV5-8 and TRBJ2-7, is EAGVTQSPTHLIKTRGQQATLRCSPISGHTSVYWYQQALGLGLQFLLWYDEGEERNRGNFPPRFSGRQFPNYSSELNVNALELEDSALYLCASSFSPYEQYFGPGTRLTVT.

In its sample, this clone was seen a few times. The chain joins TRBV4-2 to TRBJ1-5; no clear D gene. The length of the CDR3 is 15 residues. CDR1 and CDR2 (germline): LGHNA, YNFKEQ. The V gene lost 0 bases and the J gene lost 0 bases, with 6 bases spanning the gap. As DNA, the CDR3 is TGTGCCAGCAGCCAAGACAGGAATAGCAATCAGCCCCAGCATTTT. Encoded protein: CASSQDRNSNQPQHF.

The chain carries TRBV9 and TRBJ1-3; 7 bases agree with TRBD1. Germline V gene lookup returns CDR1 SGDLS and CDR2 YYNGEE. Trimming took 3 bases from V and 0 from J; bases not matched to a gene: 6. This CDR3 comprises 16 residues. The CDR3 region has the DNA TGTGCCAGCAGCGGGACGCCAGGGGGCTCTGGAAACACCATATATTTT. Translation gives CASSGTPGGSGNTIYF.

This chain links TRBV5-4 with TRBJ1-2, with 8 bases identical to TRBD1. This CDR3 is built from 16 residues. CDR1 is SGHNT and CDR2 is YYREEE in the germline V gene (reference sequence). The V and J ends lost 4 bases and 5 bases, in that order; junction bases with no gene match: 13. CDR3 in amino acids: CASSPPAQGEVYGYTF. The CDR3 DNA reads as TGTGCCAGCAGCCCCCCCGCACAGGGGGAGGTTTATGGCTACACCTTC. The full variable domain, in which reference TRBV5-4 and TRBJ1-2 provide the parts outside the CDR3, is ETGVTQSPTHLIKTRGQQVTLRCSSQSGHNTVSWYQQALGQGPQFIFQYYREEENGRGNFPPRFSGLQFPNYSSELNVNALELDDSALYLCASSPPAQGEVYGYTFGSGTRLTVV.

This chain joins TRBV19 and TRBJ1-3, with D possibly being TRBD1 (6 bases). Trimming left V 6 bases short and J 2 bases short, with 11 bases between. The CDR3 covers 14 residues. CDR1 is LNHDA, CDR2 SQIVND, per germline (reference sequence). CDR3 DNA sequence: TGTGCCAGTAGCCCCAGGGGAACTGGAAACACCATATATTTT. Translated: CASSPRGTGNTIYF.

The CDR3 sequence is CASSDIPTEAFF. The CDR3 DNA reads as TGCGCCAGCAGCGACATTCCCACTGAAGCTTTCTTT. V is TRBV5-1 and J is TRBJ1-1; D gene unclear. V gave up 4 bases and J gave up 4 bases, with 8 bases separating them. In germline, CDR1 is SGHRS, CDR2 YFSETQ. This CDR3 comprises 12 residues.

This chain connects TRBV6-4 to TRBJ2-1; maybe TRBD1 (5 bases). The germline V gene has CDR1 MRHNA and CDR2 SNTAGT. The ends were cut back, 4 bases at V and 2 bases at J, with 18 bases in the middle. This CDR3 has 17 amino acids. CDR3 bases: TGTGCCAGCAGTGCCACTTCCAGGGTAGTCACCTACAATGAGCAGTTCTTC. Translated, it gives CASSATSRVVTYNEQFF.

The CDR3 protein is CASRTYRGQANQPQHF. The CDR3 DNA reads as TGTGCCAGCAGAACTTACAGGGGGCAAGCCAATCAGCCCCAGCATTTT. The chain has TRBV6-6 and TRBJ1-5; 9 positions agree with TRBD1. CDR1 MNHNY and CDR2 SVGAGI come from the germline V gene (reference sequence). The V gene end was trimmed by 6 bases and the J gene end by 3 bases; junction bases not matched to a gene: 9. The CDR3 is 16 residues long.

The chain carries TRBV6-5 and TRBJ2-5; D gene uncertain. Germline CDR1 and CDR2: MNHEY and SVGAGI. This CDR3 comprises 13 residues. V was shortened by 2 bases and J by 7 bases, with 11 bases between the two germline ends. CDR3 residues: CASSYLLSGTQYF. The CDR3 DNA reads TGTGCCAGCAGTTACCTACTTTCAGGGACCCAGTACTTC.

The chain uses TRBV2 and TRBJ1-3, with TRBD1 identical over 7 bases. CDR1 and CDR2 (germline): SNHLY, FYNNEI. Trimming took 7 bases from V and 0 from J; bases not matched to a gene: 3. The CDR3 extends over 14 amino acids. The chain's CDR3 is CASTRDSSGNTIYF. DNA of the CDR3: TGTGCCAGCACCCGGGACAGCTCTGGAAACACCATATATTTT.

This rearrangement joins TRBV6-5 to TRBJ1-3, with D hard to call. CDR3 size: 15 residues. Trimming took off 6 bases at V and 6 bases at J, with 18 bases between the two ends. Germline V gene lookup returns CDR1 MNHEY and CDR2 SVGAGI. The CDR3 is CASRESTTRKNTIYF. CDR3 coding DNA: TGTGCCAGCAGAGAATCGACTACTCGGAAAAACACCATATATTTT.

The rearrangement links TRBV7-2 to TRBJ2-2; 12 bases line up with TRBD2. The CDR3 has 16 amino acids. Trimming cost V 1 base and J 5 bases; bases outside gene matches: 2. Germline V lookup: CDR1 SGHTA, CDR2 FQGNSA. In DNA form, the CDR3 reads TGTGCCAGCAGCTTAGGGACTAGCGGGAAGACCGGGGAGCTGTTTTTT. It translates to CASSLGTSGKTGELFF. Using reference TRBV7-2 and TRBJ2-2 for the parts outside the CDR3, the full variable domain is GAGVSQSPSNKVTEKGKDVELRCDPISGHTALYWYRQSLGQGLEFLIYFQGNSAPDKSGLPSDRFSAERTGGSVSTLTIQRTQQEDSAVYLCASSLGTSGKTGELFFGEGSRLTVL.

The chain joins TRBV2 to TRBJ1-4, with TRBD1 matching 7 bases. Unmatched junction bases numbered 12, after V lost 6 bases and J lost 5 bases. The CDR3 extends over 16 amino acids. Germline assignment: CDR1 SNHLY and CDR2 FYNNEI. In nucleotides, the CDR3 is TGTGCCAGCAGCGCCCCGGACAGGCGATCAAATGAAAAACTGTTTTTT. Its translation is CASSAPDRRSNEKLFF.

This sequence joins TRBV4-2 and TRBJ2-1; TRBD2 is a possible D gene (6 bases). Germline V lookup: CDR1 LGHNA, CDR2 YNFKEQ. The CDR3 totals 17 residues. Trimming took 0 bases from V and 3 from J, leaving 15 bases between them. DNA of the CDR3: TGTGCCAGCAGCCAAGATGTCCCACAGGAGGGCTACAATGAGCAGTTCTTC. Translating it yields CASSQDVPQEGYNEQFF.

The chain employs TRBV7-2 and TRBJ2-3; possible D gene TRBD2, 6 bases. The V end was cut by 5 bases, the J end by 2 bases, with 11 bases between. The CDR3 runs to 14 residues. The germline CDR1 and CDR2 sequences are SGHTA and FQGNSA. The DNA of the CDR3 is TGTGCCAGCAGCCCGCGGGATTTCACAGATACGCAGTATTTT. It yields the protein CASSPRDFTDTQYF.

This chain uses TRBV30 with TRBJ2-5; 14 bases are shared with TRBD2. The ends lost 3 bases at V and 7 bases at J; junction bases unmatched: 4. The CDR3 loop spans 14 amino acids. Germline V gene data show CDR1 as GTSNPN and CDR2 as SVGIG (reference sequence). The CDR3 spells CAWRTSGGDVTQYF. The CDR3 DNA reads as TGTGCCTGGAGGACTAGCGGGGGGGACGTGACCCAGTACTTC. The full variable domain, its missing parts supplied by reference TRBV30 and TRBJ2-5, is SQTIHQWPATLVQPVGSPLSLECTVEGTSNPNLYWYRQAAGRGLQLLFYSVGIGQISSEVPQNLSASRPQDRQFILSSKKLLLSDSGFYLCAWRTSGGDVTQYFGPGTRLLVL.